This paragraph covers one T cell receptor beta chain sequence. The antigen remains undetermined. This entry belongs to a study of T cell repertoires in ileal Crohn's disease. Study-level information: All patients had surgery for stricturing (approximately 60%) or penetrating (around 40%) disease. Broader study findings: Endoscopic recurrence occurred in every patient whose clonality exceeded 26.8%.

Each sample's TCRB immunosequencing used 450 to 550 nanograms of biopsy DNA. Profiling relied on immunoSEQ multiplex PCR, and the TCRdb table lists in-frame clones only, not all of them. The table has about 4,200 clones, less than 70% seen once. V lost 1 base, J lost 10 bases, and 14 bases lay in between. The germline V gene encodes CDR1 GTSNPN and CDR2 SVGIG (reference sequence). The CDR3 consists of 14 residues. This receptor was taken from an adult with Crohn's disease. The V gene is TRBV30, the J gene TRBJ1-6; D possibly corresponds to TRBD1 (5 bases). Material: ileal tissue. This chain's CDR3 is CAWSAGGGGSPLHF. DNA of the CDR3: TGTGCCTGGAGTGCCGGTGGGGGGGGGTCACCCCTCCACTTT.